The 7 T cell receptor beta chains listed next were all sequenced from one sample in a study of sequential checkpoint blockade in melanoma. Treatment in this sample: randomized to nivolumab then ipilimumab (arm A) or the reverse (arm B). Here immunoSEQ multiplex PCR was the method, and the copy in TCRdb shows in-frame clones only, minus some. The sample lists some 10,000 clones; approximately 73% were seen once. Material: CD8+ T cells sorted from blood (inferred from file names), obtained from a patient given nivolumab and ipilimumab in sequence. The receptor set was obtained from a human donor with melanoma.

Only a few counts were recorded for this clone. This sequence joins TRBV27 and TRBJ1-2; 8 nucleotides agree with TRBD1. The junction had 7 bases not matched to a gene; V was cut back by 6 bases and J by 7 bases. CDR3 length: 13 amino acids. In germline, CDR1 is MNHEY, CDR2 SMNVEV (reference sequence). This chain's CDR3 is CASSVDRGAGYTF. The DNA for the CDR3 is TGTGCCAGCAGCGTCGACAGGGGAGCTGGCTACACCTTC.

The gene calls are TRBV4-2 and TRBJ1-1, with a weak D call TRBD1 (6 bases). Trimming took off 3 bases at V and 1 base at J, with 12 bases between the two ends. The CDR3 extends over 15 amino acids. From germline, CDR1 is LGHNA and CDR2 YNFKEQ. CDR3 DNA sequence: TGTGCCAGCAGCCACACCGGGACATCGAACACTGAAGCTTTCTTT. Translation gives CASSHTGTSNTEAFF.

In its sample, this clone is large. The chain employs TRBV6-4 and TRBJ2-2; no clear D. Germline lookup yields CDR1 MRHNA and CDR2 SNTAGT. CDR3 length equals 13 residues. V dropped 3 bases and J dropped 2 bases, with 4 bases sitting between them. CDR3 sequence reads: CASSEANTGELFF. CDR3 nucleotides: TGTGCCAGCAGTGAAGCAAACACCGGGGAGCTGTTTTTT.

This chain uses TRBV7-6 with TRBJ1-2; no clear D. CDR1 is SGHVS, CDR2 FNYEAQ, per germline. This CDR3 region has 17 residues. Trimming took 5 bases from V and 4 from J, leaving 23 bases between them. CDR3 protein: CASSSVPKSRKTYGYTF. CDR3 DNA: TGTGCCAGCAGCAGCGTGCCTAAATCTCGAAAGACCTATGGCTACACCTTC.

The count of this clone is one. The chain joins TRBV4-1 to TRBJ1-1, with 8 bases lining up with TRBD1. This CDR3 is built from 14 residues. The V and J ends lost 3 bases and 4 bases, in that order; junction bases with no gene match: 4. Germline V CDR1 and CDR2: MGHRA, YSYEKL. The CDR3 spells CASSQRTGGTEAFF. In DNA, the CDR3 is TGCGCCAGCAGCCAGCGAACAGGGGGCACTGAAGCTTTCTTT.

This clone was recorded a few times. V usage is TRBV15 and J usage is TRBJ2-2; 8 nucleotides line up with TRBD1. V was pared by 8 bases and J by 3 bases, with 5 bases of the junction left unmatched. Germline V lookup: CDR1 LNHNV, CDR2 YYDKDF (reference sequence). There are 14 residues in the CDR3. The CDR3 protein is CATSTGADTGELFF. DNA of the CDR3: TGTGCCACCTCGACAGGGGCGGACACCGGGGAGCTGTTTTTT.

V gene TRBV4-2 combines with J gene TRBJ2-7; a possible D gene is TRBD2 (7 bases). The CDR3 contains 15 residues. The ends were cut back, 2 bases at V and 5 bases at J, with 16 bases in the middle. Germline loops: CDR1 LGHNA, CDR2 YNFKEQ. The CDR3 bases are TGTGCCAGCAGCCAACGGGGGGCCTTAGCGGACGAGCAGTACTTC. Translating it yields CASSQRGALADEQYF.